A selection of T cell receptor beta chains follows, all from one sample in a study of cytomegalovirus exposure and HLA in healthy donors. Produced via immunoSEQ multiplex PCR; TCRdb's table is partial and in-frame only. The top ten clones hold about 15% of a sample with over 150,000 clones, 85% of them seen once. The sample comprised PBMCs. These receptors were obtained from a man aged 18 to 30 in good health and CMV-seropositive. The CDR3 runs from the conserved cysteine through the conserved F or W.

v_gene: TRBV28
j_gene: TRBJ2-7
CDR3aa: CASSKLGGGSEQYF

v_gene: TRBV2
j_gene: TRBJ2-2
CDR3aa: CASSSPSHRAGELFF

v_gene: TRBV9
j_gene: TRBJ1-3
CDR3aa: CASSVLGVGNTIYF

v_gene: TRBV6-1
j_gene: TRBJ2-7
CDR3aa: CASRMSGRLSYEQYF

v_gene: TRBV18
j_gene: TRBJ2-5
CDR3aa: CASSPAGQKETQYF

v_gene: TRBV30
j_gene: TRBJ1-6
CDR3aa: CAWSLMRSLHF

v_gene: TRBV19
j_gene: TRBJ2-3
CDR3aa: CASSSRTGDLTDTQYF

v_gene: TRBV28
j_gene: TRBJ2-3
CDR3aa: CASLVVGSDTQYF

v_gene: TRBV28
j_gene: TRBJ1-3
CDR3aa: CASSPLGGPIGNTIYF

v_gene: TRBV11-2
j_gene: TRBJ2-7
CDR3aa: CASSLGLAGGYEQYF

v_gene: TRBV28
j_gene: TRBJ1-5
CDR3aa: CASSPGTTYQPQHF

v_gene: TRBV28
j_gene: TRBJ2-7
CDR3aa: CASSSIQQGPYEQYF

v_gene: TRBV4-2
j_gene: TRBJ2-3
CDR3aa: CASSQDMDYTDTQYF

v_gene: TRBV7-9
j_gene: TRBJ1-1
CDR3aa: CASSLVDRLNTEAFF

v_gene: TRBV13
j_gene: TRBJ2-5
CDR3aa: CASTQSGGSPKETQYF

v_gene: TRBV5-4
j_gene: TRBJ2-2
CDR3aa: CASSYGLAPNTGELFF

v_gene: TRBV30
j_gene: TRBJ2-5
CDR3aa: CAWSVRLAGEYQETQYF

v_gene: TRBV6-5
j_gene: TRBJ1-2
CDR3aa: CASSYGTGTGYTF

v_gene: TRBV27
j_gene: TRBJ2-7
CDR3aa: CASSVGLGSTYYEQYF

v_gene: TRBV9
j_gene: TRBJ2-5
CDR3aa: CASSVVAGGRGETQYF

v_gene: TRBV29-1
j_gene: TRBJ1-2
CDR3aa: CSVDSGQLNYGYTF

v_gene: TRBV6-1
j_gene: TRBJ1-1
CDR3aa: CASSPQGAGTEAFF

v_gene: TRBV5-1
j_gene: TRBJ2-7
CDR3aa: CASSLFAGTTLYEQYF

v_gene: TRBV7-9
j_gene: TRBJ2-3
CDR3aa: CASSLSPPDTQYF

v_gene: TRBV11-2
j_gene: TRBJ2-1
CDR3aa: CASSPKAGAARNEQFF

v_gene: TRBV2
j_gene: TRBJ2-3
CDR3aa: CASLGAGVETDTQYF

v_gene: TRBV30
j_gene: TRBJ2-3
CDR3aa: CAWSVRLAGDTQYF

v_gene: TRBV5-6
j_gene: TRBJ1-2
CDR3aa: CASSSLSQGALGYGYTF

v_gene: TRBV29-1
j_gene: TRBJ1-2
CDR3aa: CSDGQGGNYGYTF

v_gene: TRBV5-1
j_gene: TRBJ1-1
CDR3aa: CASSLSGGVTEAFF

v_gene: TRBV12-5
j_gene: TRBJ1-2
CDR3aa: CASGLGTDREKGGYTF

v_gene: TRBV7-9
j_gene: TRBJ1-6
CDR3aa: CASSLVGGGQFNSPLHF

v_gene: TRBV28
j_gene: TRBJ2-5
CDR3aa: CASSFGAYRRETQYF

v_gene: TRBV10-2
j_gene: TRBJ2-3
CDR3aa: CASSEYLAGVSADTQYF

v_gene: TRBV9
j_gene: TRBJ2-7
CDR3aa: CASSPRLGSGAGEQYF

v_gene: TRBV27
j_gene: TRBJ2-4
CDR3aa: CAKYQGTNKNIQYF

v_gene: TRBV6-4
j_gene: TRBJ1-2
CDR3aa: CASSAFSGTGDGYTF

v_gene: TRBV2
j_gene: TRBJ1-3
CDR3aa: CASSDGDRGRNTIYF

v_gene: TRBV30
j_gene: TRBJ2-1
CDR3aa: CAWSVVAGVYNEQFF

v_gene: TRBV7-6
j_gene: TRBJ2-2
CDR3aa: CASSDLGTTITGELFF

v_gene: TRBV2
j_gene: TRBJ1-6
CDR3aa: CASSDKSAGNSPLHF

v_gene: TRBV4-1
j_gene: TRBJ2-7
CDR3aa: CASSQEMAVYSYEQYF

v_gene: TRBV5-1
j_gene: TRBJ2-7
CDR3aa: CASSPKTSRGSYEQYF

v_gene: TRBV7-8
j_gene: TRBJ1-3
CDR3aa: CASSLEARASGNTIYF

v_gene: TRBV2
j_gene: TRBJ2-1
CDR3aa: CASLNRQGSYEQFF

v_gene: TRBV27
j_gene: TRBJ2-5
CDR3aa: CASSFSGTGGRETQYF

v_gene: TRBV5-6
j_gene: TRBJ1-3
CDR3aa: CASSGHDGNTIYF